These T cell receptor beta chains were read from a single sample in a study of cytomegalovirus exposure and HLA in healthy donors. Sequencing was performed with immunoSEQ multiplex PCR; in TCRdb, only in-frame clones are kept and a portion is missing. Of 150,000 or so clones detected, about 80% appear once; the ten largest clones hold around 6.6%. Sequencing input: PBMCs. The receptor source for this set is a woman aged 45-60 years in good health and CMV-seropositive. The CDR3 runs from the conserved cysteine through the conserved F or W. The D gene is left open where the match is weak. Rows give clone size only sometimes, using once, few, many, or a class for an expanded clone.

D gene	V gene	clone size	J gene	CDR3 DNA	CDR3 protein
.	TRBV7-2	.	TRBJ2-7	TGTGCCAGCAGCCTTCAACTAGGCTCCTACGAGCAGTACTTC	CASSLQLGSYEQYF
.	TRBV7-8	.	TRBJ1-1	TGTGCCAGCAGCTTAGTGGACAGCCAGAACACTGAAGCTTTCTTT	CASSLVDSQNTEAFF
.	TRBV5-1	.	TRBJ1-2	TGCGCCAGCAGCTTAGGACAGTATCGGGACTATGGCTACACCTTC	CASSLGQYRDYGYTF
TRBD1	TRBV13	.	TRBJ2-3	TGTGCCAGCAGCTTAGGCCTCCCGGGACAGGGGCCAGATACGCAGTATTTT	CASSLGLPGQGPDTQYF
.	TRBV5-6	.	TRBJ2-1	TGTGCCAGCAGCTCTATAGGGGCCGAGCAGTTCTTC	CASSSIGAEQFF
TRBD2	TRBV30	.	TRBJ2-2	TGTGCCTGGAGTACATTGACTAGCGGGGGATTTGGCACCGGGGAGCTGTTTTTT	CAWSTLTSGGFGTGELFF
TRBD2	TRBV5-1	.	TRBJ2-1	TGCGCCAGCGGGACTAGCTCAAGTGAGCAGTTCTTC	CASGTSSSEQFF
TRBD1	TRBV5-4	.	TRBJ1-2	TGTGCCAGCAGCTCAAAACCGGGACAGGGGGATGGCTACACCTTC	CASSSKPGQGDGYTF
.	TRBV14	.	TRBJ2-3	TGTGCCAGCAGCCAAGCGGGCACAGATACGCAGTATTTT	CASSQAGTDTQYF
TRBD2	TRBV15	.	TRBJ2-7	TGTGCCACCAGCAGTGACCTCGGACTAGCGGGGAGGACATCCTACGAGCAGTACTTC	CATSSDLGLAGRTSYEQYF
TRBD1	TRBV28	.	TRBJ2-3	TGTGCCAGCAGGTCTCCAACAGGGGGAGGACTGGATACGCAGTATTTT	CASRSPTGGGLDTQYF
TRBD2	TRBV4-2	.	TRBJ2-7	TGTGCCAGCAGCCAAGATTCGCCAGGGTCTGCTAGCGGGGGTTACGAGCAGTACTTC	CASSQDSPGSASGGYEQYF
TRBD1	TRBV27	.	TRBJ1-6	TGTGCCAGCAGTTTGTGGACAGGGGGCCGTAATTCACCCCTCCACTTT	CASSLWTGGRNSPLHF
TRBD2	TRBV9	.	TRBJ2-2	TGTGCCAGCAGCGTAGGAGCGGGGGCCAAAAACACCGGGGAGCTGTTTTTT	CASSVGAGAKNTGELFF
TRBD1	TRBV5-1	.	TRBJ2-7	TGCGCCAGCAGCCCCCGGGACAGGGGGTCCGAGCAGTACTTC	CASSPRDRGSEQYF
.	TRBV19	.	TRBJ2-1	TGTGCCAGTAGTATAGCCCATAGACGAGGAAATGAGCAGTTCTTC	CASSIAHRRGNEQFF
TRBD2	TRBV10-1	few	TRBJ2-1	TGCGCCAGCGCCGGTAACGGGGGGGCCAATGAGCAGTTCTTC	CASAGNGGANEQFF
.	TRBV4-3	.	TRBJ2-7	TGCGCCAGCAGCCAAGATTGGTCGGGCTCCTACGAGCAGTACTTC	CASSQDWSGSYEQYF
TRBD1	TRBV18	.	TRBJ1-5	TGTGCCAGCTCACCAGACAGGGGCAATCAGCCCCAGCATTTT	CASSPDRGNQPQHF
TRBD2	TRBV7-8	.	TRBJ2-7	TGTGCCAGCAGCTTTAGCGGACTAGCGGGCGAGCAGTACTTC	CASSFSGLAGEQYF
TRBD1	TRBV27	.	TRBJ2-1	TGTGCCAGCCGCCCCGAACAGGGGTTCCGGAACAATGAGCAGTTCTTC	CASRPEQGFRNNEQFF
TRBD1	TRBV7-2	once	TRBJ1-2	TGTGCCAGCAGCTTACGCGGAGGGGGCCTGCATGGCTACACCTTC	CASSLRGGGLHGYTF
.	TRBV6-1	.	TRBJ2-7	TGTGCCAGCAGTGAAGAAGGAGGGTACTACGAGCAGTACTTC	CASSEEGGYYEQYF
TRBD1	TRBV19	.	TRBJ1-2	TGTGCCAGTAGGCCGCTGGGACAGAATGACTATGGCTACACCTTC	CASRPLGQNDYGYTF
.	TRBV29-1	.	TRBJ1-4	TGCAGCGTTATGGACTTTAATGAAAAACTGTTTTTT	CSVMDFNEKLFF
.	TRBV11-2	.	TRBJ2-7	TGTGCCAGCAGCTTAGTGCGCTCAGAGGCGTACTTC	CASSLVRSEAYF